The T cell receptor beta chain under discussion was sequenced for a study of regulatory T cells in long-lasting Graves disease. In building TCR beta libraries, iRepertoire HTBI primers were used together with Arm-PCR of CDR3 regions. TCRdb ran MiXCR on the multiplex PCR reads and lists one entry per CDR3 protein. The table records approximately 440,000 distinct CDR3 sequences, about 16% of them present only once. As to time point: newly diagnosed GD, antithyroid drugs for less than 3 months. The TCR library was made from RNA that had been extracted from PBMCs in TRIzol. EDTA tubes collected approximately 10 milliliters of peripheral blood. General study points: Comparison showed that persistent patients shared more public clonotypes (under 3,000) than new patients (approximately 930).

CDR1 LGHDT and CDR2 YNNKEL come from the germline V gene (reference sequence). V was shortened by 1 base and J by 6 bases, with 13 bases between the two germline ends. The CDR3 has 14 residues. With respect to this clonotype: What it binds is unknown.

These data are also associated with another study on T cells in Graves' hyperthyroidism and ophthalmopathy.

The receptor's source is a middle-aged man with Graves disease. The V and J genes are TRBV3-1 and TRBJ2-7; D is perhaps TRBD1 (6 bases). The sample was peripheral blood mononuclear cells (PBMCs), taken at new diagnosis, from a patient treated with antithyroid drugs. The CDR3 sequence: CASSQGAGVGEQYF. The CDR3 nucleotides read TGTGCCAGCAGCCAAGGGGCAGGGGTCGGCGAGCAGTACTTC.